This TCR beta chain was sequenced during a study of early T cells in non-severe SARS-CoV-2 infection. Individual cDNA molecules were tagged with unique molecular identifiers. Via MiXCR, TCRdb re-called the 5' RACE reads, giving one row per CDR3 protein. The repertoire holds some 78,000 distinct CDR3 sequences, with about 13% as singletons. The table lists this clonotype with a few counts. This CDR3 has 12 residues. Between the trimmed V and J ends, which lost 6 bases and 6 bases, there was a span of 12 bases. The germline CDR1 and CDR2 sequences are SNHLY and FYNNEI. The receptor was derived from an adult who was a healthcare worker with PCR-confirmed SARS-CoV-2 infection or an uninfected control (not recorded which). This chain uses TRBV2 with TRBJ2-7; a possible D gene is TRBD1 (5 bases). Sequenced sample: whole blood. CDR3 coding DNA: TGTGCCAGCAGCCGACAGCTTAGCGAGCAGTACTTC. Translation: CASSRQLSEQYF.